This T cell receptor beta chain emerged from a study of PD-L1 blockade in urothelial cancer. In the study overall: Of prior chemotherapy regimens, patients had received between 0 and 3.

Per germline, CDR1 DFQATT and CDR2 SNEGSKA (reference sequence). The length of the CDR3 is 11 residues. Trimming cost V 7 bases and J 2 bases, with 9 bases left between them. Documented time point: pretreatment peripheral blood. The table came from immunoSEQ multiplex PCR; TCRdb's copy has only in-frame clones and leaves some out. In the table there are about 86,000 clones, 70% to 90% of which are singletons. Here the sequenced sample was PBMCs, taken around atezolizumab (anti-PD-L1) treatment. The source of this sequence is a man aged 55 to 70 with urothelial cancer. This chain connects TRBV20-1 to TRBJ2-7; the D gene is possibly TRBD1 (5 bases). CDR3 nucleotide sequence: TGCAGTGGAGACAGTACCTACGAGCAGTACTTC. It yields the protein CSGDSTYEQYF.